This TCR beta chain originates from a study of T cell responses to AZD1222 COVID-19 vaccine. Study findings and constraints: Donors were chiefly white British, with a greater number of females, and clonal diversity was perhaps underestimated. Increases in Spike-specific TCR breadth and depth were seen after two AZD1222 doses. There were vaccine-associated CD4 TCRs across spike, dominant at 160-218 and 743-854.

Sequencing was performed with immunoSEQ multiplex PCR; in TCRdb, only in-frame clones are kept and a portion is missing. Here the sample spans 150,000 or so clones, over 75% being singletons. CDR1 is SGHRS, CDR2 YFSETQ, per germline. The ends were cut back, 4 bases at V and 7 bases at J, with 8 bases in the middle. The CDR3 is made up of 12 amino acids. A word on this clone: Its target is unknown.

This material consisted of peripheral blood, taken on day 0 of AZD1222 vaccination. The TCR was taken from an adult in good health. The V gene is TRBV5-1, the J gene TRBJ2-2; D call uncertain. The CDR3 here is CASSLGRGELFF. In nucleotides, the CDR3 is TGCGCCAGCAGCCTAGGACGCGGGGAGCTGTTTTTT.